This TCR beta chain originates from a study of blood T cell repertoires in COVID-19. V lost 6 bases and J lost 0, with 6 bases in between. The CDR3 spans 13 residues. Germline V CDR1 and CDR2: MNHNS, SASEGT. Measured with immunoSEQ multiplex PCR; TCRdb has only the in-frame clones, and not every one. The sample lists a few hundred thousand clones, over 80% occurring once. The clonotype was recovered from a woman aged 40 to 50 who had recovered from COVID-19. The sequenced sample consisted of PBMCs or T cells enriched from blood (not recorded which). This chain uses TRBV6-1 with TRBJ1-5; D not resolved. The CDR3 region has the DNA TGTGCCAGCAGGACACATAGCAATCAGCCCCAGCATTTT. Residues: CASRTHSNQPQHF.